The next 25 T cell receptor beta chains were all read from a single sample in a study of CD8 T cells in ankylosing spondylitis. Via MiXCR, TCRdb re-called the 5' RACE reads, giving one row per CDR3 protein. The sample holds under 300,000 distinct CDR3 sequences, about a sixth seen once. Sequenced sample: blood, either unsorted or a sorted T cell fraction (not recorded which). Receptors were obtained from a male donor with ankylosing spondylitis or in good health (not recorded which).

CDR3 coding DNA: TGTGCCAGCAGTAAAATAGCGGGAGGGACAGTCTCTGGGGCCAACGTCCTGACTTTC. Translation: CASSKIAGGTVSGANVLTF. J is TRBJ2-6 and V is TRBV28, with 11 bases that match TRBD2. Germline V lookup: CDR1 MDHEN, CDR2 SYDVKM. The V segment lost 5 bases and the J segment 0 bases; nucleotides outside the gene matches: 9. The CDR3 covers 19 residues.

This clonotype was observed at least ten times. The V gene is TRBV29-1, the J gene TRBJ1-2; D gene ambiguous. With 6 bases removed from V and 2 bases from J, the gap between germline ends came to 13 bases. The germline V gene has CDR1 SQVTM and CDR2 ANQGSEA. The CDR3 is 13 residues long. The CDR3 loop is CSVRLDGNYGYTF. DNA of the CDR3: TGCAGCGTGAGATTAGACGGGAACTATGGCTACACCTTC.

V is TRBV12-3 or TRBV12-4 and J is TRBJ2-1; D remains ambiguous. This CDR3 contains 12 residues. Trimming left V 7 bases short and J 11 bases short, with 15 bases between. As DNA, the CDR3 is TGTGCCAGCACTCTCCGAGAGGATAAGCAGTTCTTC. Protein product: CASTLREDKQFF.

The chain is built from TRBV29-1 and TRBJ2-7; TRBD1 might be the D (6 bases). Germline CDR1 reads SQVTM; CDR2 reads ANQGSEA. The length of the CDR3 is 17 residues. Trimming removed 0 bases at V and 0 bases at J, with 18 bases between. The CDR3 protein is CSVEEALGDRSSYEQYF. The CDR3 region has the DNA TGCAGCGTTGAAGAAGCTCTAGGAGACAGGAGCTCCTACGAGCAGTACTTC.

This clonotype appeared a few times. The V call is TRBV5-6, the J call TRBJ2-5; perhaps TRBD1 as D (5 bases). Germline V gives CDR1 SGHDT, CDR2 YYEEEE. V was shortened by 3 bases and J by 4 bases, with 13 bases between the two germline ends. This CDR3 has 14 amino acids. In DNA form, the CDR3 reads TGTGCCAGCAGCTCCACCTACCAGGGAGAGACCCAGTACTTC. Its protein product is CASSSTYQGETQYF.

There are many counts of this clonotype. This chain links TRBV6-1 with TRBJ1-1, with TRBD1 as a possible D gene (6 bases). The CDR3 covers 15 residues. Germline V gives CDR1 MNHNS, CDR2 SASEGT. The germline V and J ends were trimmed by 3 bases and 1 base, with 12 bases remaining between them. CDR3 in amino acids: CASSDRGGKNTEAFF. In DNA, the CDR3 is TGTGCCAGCAGTGACAGGGGTGGTAAGAACACTGAAGCTTTCTTT.

This clonotype was seen repeatedly, ten times or more. The V gene is TRBV19, the J gene TRBJ2-3; D not certain. The CDR3 spans 12 residues. Per germline, CDR1 LNHDA and CDR2 SQIVND (reference sequence). The ends were cut back, 1 base at V and 1 base at J, with 0 bases in the middle. The CDR3: CASSIGTDTQYF. The CDR3 nucleotides are TGTGCCAGTAGTATAGGCACAGATACGCAGTATTTT.

A note on this clonotype: Its ends do not fully match the called genes, so a read error is possible. The genes are TRBV28 and TRBJ1-5, with 10 bases aligning to TRBD1. Looked up from germline, CDR1 is MDHEN and CDR2 is SYDVKM. The CDR3 covers 14 residues. CDR3 nucleotide sequence: TGTGCCAGCAGTCAGACAGGGGGCCTCGGGCCCGAGCATTTT. This codes for CASSQTGGLGPEHF.

V usage is TRBV9 and J usage is TRBJ2-3; TRBD1 aligns across 7 bases. Losses at the gene ends were 4 bases for V and 2 bases for J; bases not matched to a gene: 10. There are 16 residues in the CDR3. The germline V gene encodes CDR1 SGDLS and CDR2 YYNGEE. CDR3 sequence: CASSPWDSPSTDTQYF. In DNA form, the CDR3 reads TGTGCCAGCAGCCCTTGGGACAGCCCCTCCACAGATACGCAGTATTTT.

This clonotype was seen more than once but under ten times. The chain combines TRBV24-1 with TRBJ2-2, with D perhaps matching TRBD2 (6 bases). Germline V gives CDR1 KGHDR, CDR2 SFDVKD. This CDR3 has 18 residues. V lost 3 bases and J lost 3, with 19 bases in between. CDR3 loop: CATSDPPGRDVYTGELFF. The CDR3 DNA is TGTGCCACCAGTGATCCCCCGGGGCGGGACGTCTACACCGGGGAGCTGTTTTTT.

The chain joins TRBV11-2 to TRBJ2-7; D unclear. V was clipped by 4 bases and J by 2 bases, with 3 bases between them. CDR3 length: 11 residues. Germline V CDR1 and CDR2: SGHAT, FQNNGV. The CDR3 coding sequence is TGTGCCAGCAGCTGGACCTACGAGCAGTACTTC. Translated, it gives CASSWTYEQYF.

This clonotype showed up just a few times. V gene TRBV5-6 combines with J gene TRBJ2-7; the D gene is possibly TRBD2 (5 bases). Germline V gene lookup returns CDR1 SGHDT and CDR2 YYEEEE. V gave up 2 bases and J gave up 6 bases, with 21 bases separating them. This CDR3 spans 16 amino acids. The CDR3 sequence: CASSFGGLGGVREQYF. CDR3 sequence (DNA): TGTGCCAGCAGCTTCGGTGGACTCGGCGGAGTACGCGAGCAGTACTTC.

The CDR3 DNA follows: TGTGCCAGCAGCTTAAGCAGGGGTCTTCACAATGAGCAGTTCTTC. Translating it yields CASSLSRGLHNEQFF. The chain joins TRBV11-1 to TRBJ2-1; possible D gene TRBD1, 6 bases. Germline CDR1 and CDR2: SGHAT and FQDESV (reference sequence). V was pared by 2 bases and J by 5 bases, with 13 bases between. The CDR3 totals 15 residues.

In its sample, this clonotype was seen many times. The chain uses TRBV6-2 or TRBV6-3 and TRBJ2-1; 11 positions agree with TRBD2. The CDR3 runs 19 residues. Trimming removed 6 bases from V and 0 bases from J; junction bases left unmatched: 13. Germline-derived CDR1 and CDR2 are MNHEY and SVGEGT. Here the CDR3 DNA reads TGTGCCAGCAGCCCTAATCTAGCGGGAGGCTACCACTCCTACAATGAGCAGTTCTTC. Translating it yields CASSPNLAGGYHSYNEQFF.

V is TRBV6-5 and J is TRBJ1-5, with D unclear. The CDR3 totals 13 residues. The germline V gene has CDR1 MNHEY and CDR2 SVGAGI. The V end was cut by 2 bases, the J end by 7 bases, with 9 bases between. The DNA of the CDR3 is TGTGCCAGCAGTTACGGAGGGCGGCAGCCCCAGCATTTT. This encodes CASSYGGRQPQHF.

The V gene is TRBV4-3, the J gene TRBJ2-3; 7 bases line up with TRBD2. This CDR3 is built from 16 residues. V lost 1 base, J lost 1 base, and 5 bases stayed unmatched. Germline V lookup: CDR1 LGHNA, CDR2 YSLEER. In DNA, the CDR3 is TGCGCCAGCAGCCAAGGCTCCAGCGGGGGCACAGATACGCAGTATTTT. Protein: CASSQGSSGGTDTQYF.

J is TRBJ2-1 and V is TRBV27; D is ambiguous. The CDR3 totals 14 residues. Germline loops: CDR1 MNHEY, CDR2 SMNVEV (reference sequence). V was shortened by 6 bases and J by 7 bases, with 16 bases between the two germline ends. In DNA form, the CDR3 reads TGTGCCAGCAGCTTGTGGGCTTTTACAAATGAGCAGTTCTTC. Translated: CASSLWAFTNEQFF.

This clonotype was seen repeatedly, ten times or more. V and J are TRBV20-1 and TRBJ2-7; D gene ambiguous. CDR1 and CDR2 from the germline V gene are DFQATT and SNEGSKA (reference sequence). V dropped 0 bases and J dropped 0 bases, with 3 bases sitting between them. The CDR3 sequence is 12 residues long. The CDR3: CSARDGSYEQYF. As DNA, the CDR3 is TGCAGTGCTAGAGACGGCTCCTACGAGCAGTACTTC.

This chain joins TRBV20-1 and TRBJ2-7, with 12 bases fitting TRBD2. CDR1 and CDR2 from the germline V gene are DFQATT and SNEGSKA (reference sequence). The CDR3 runs 19 residues. Germline trimming cut 0 bases from V and 2 bases from J; bases unmatched to any gene: 14. CDR3: CSARDGQKTSGRTAYEQYF. CDR3 DNA: TGCAGTGCTAGAGATGGGCAAAAAACTAGCGGGAGGACCGCCTACGAGCAGTACTTC.

This clonotype has a handful of counts. The rearrangement uses TRBV6-1 and TRBJ1-5; D remains ambiguous. Trimming shortened V by 6 bases and J by 1 base, and 7 bases separated the two germline ends. The CDR3 is made up of 13 amino acids. Germline loops: CDR1 MNHNS, CDR2 SASEGT. The CDR3, as DNA: TGTGCCAGCAGGGACGGAAGCAATCAGCCCCAGCATTTT. Protein: CASRDGSNQPQHF.

This clonotype turned up a few times. The chain uses TRBV20-1 and TRBJ2-3; D is uncertain. Trimming pared 3 bases from V and 2 bases from J, leaving 12 bases between. Germline V gene lookup returns CDR1 DFQATT and CDR2 SNEGSKA (reference sequence). The CDR3 spans 14 residues. The CDR3 is CSASGTFLTDTQYF. The CDR3 DNA reads TGCAGTGCTAGCGGAACCTTCCTCACAGATACGCAGTATTTT.

J is TRBJ2-5 and V is TRBV29-1, with 14 nucleotides matching TRBD2. CDR3 size: 14 residues. V trimming: 5 bases; J trimming: 9 bases; junction bases outside the gene matches: 8. CDR1 is SQVTM, CDR2 ANQGSEA, per germline. The CDR3 region has the DNA TGCAGCGTTCGCGGGACTAGCGGGAGTTCAGCCCAGTACTTC. Translated, it gives CSVRGTSGSSAQYF.

This clonotype has ten or more counts. The chain is built from TRBV29-1 and TRBJ2-2; TRBD2 might be the D (5 bases). Germline CDR1 SQVTM, CDR2 ANQGSEA. Trimming removed 3 bases from V and 5 bases from J, with 13 bases in between. This CDR3 comprises 14 residues. The chain's CDR3 is CSVDGVGSTGELFF. The CDR3 nucleotides are TGCAGCGTTGATGGGGTAGGGAGTACCGGGGAGCTGTTTTTT.

This clonotype has a count of ten or more. The rearrangement joins TRBV7-3 to TRBJ2-3; D possibly corresponds to TRBD2 (5 bases). Trimming shortened V by 5 bases and J by 2 bases, and 17 bases separated the two germline ends. This CDR3 is 16 amino acids long. CDR1 is SGHTA and CDR2 is FQGTGA in the germline V gene. The chain's CDR3 is CASSQDSALPTDTQYF. The CDR3 nucleotides are TGTGCCAGCAGCCAGGACTCAGCCCTCCCCACAGATACGCAGTATTTT.

The CDR3 protein is CASSLIPGDNQPQHF. The CDR3, as DNA: TGTGCCAGTAGTCTGATTCCGGGGGACAATCAGCCCCAGCATTTT. The chain links TRBV19 to TRBJ1-5; a possible D gene is TRBD1 (5 bases). Germline loops: CDR1 LNHDA, CDR2 SQIVND (reference sequence). V lost 5 bases and J lost 3, with 14 bases in between. The CDR3 extends over 15 amino acids.